This TCR beta chain was documented in a study of blood T cell repertoires in COVID-19. The overall study: Whether acute or convalescent, the COVID-19 samples came from the United States, Italy and Spain. Nucleic acid was either cDNA or gDNA, and it came from T cells, B-cell-depleted T cells, or PBMCs.

With 5 bases clipped from V and 4 bases from J, the junction kept 1 base outside the gene matches. CDR1 and CDR2 from the germline V gene are GTSNPN and SVGIG (reference sequence). The CDR3 is made up of 14 amino acids. TCRdb's table, derived via immunoSEQ multiplex PCR, lists solely in-frame clones and lacks some. The sample records roughly 250,000 clones, about 85% being singletons. This clonotype originated in a human donor with COVID-19, enrolled during active disease. The donor label of this sample is uncertain. Sequences were obtained from peripheral blood. The rearrangement joins TRBV30 to TRBJ2-2; 13 positions match TRBD2. This chain's CDR3 is CAWGLAGVTGELFF. The DNA for the CDR3 is TGTGCCTGGGGACTAGCGGGAGTCACCGGGGAGCTGTTTTTT.